This T cell receptor (beta chain) originates from a study of blood T cell repertoires in COVID-19. V was shortened by 0 bases and J by 0 bases, with 12 bases between the two germline ends. The CDR3 runs 16 residues. Per germline, CDR1 MGHRA and CDR2 YSYEKL. Per the original methods: Nucleated cell counts were estimated from reference gene primer amplification. Sequencing was performed with immunoSEQ multiplex PCR; in TCRdb, only in-frame clones are kept and a portion is missing. V, J and clone size were drawn from that table, and D and trimming were deduced from the DNA. Of 100,000 to 150,000 clones listed, over 80% are singletons.

Material for sequencing was peripheral blood. The clonotype was recovered from a man in his fifties or sixties with acute or convalescent COVID-19. The chain couples TRBV4-1 to TRBJ2-7, with D possibly TRBD1 on 5 matching bases. In DNA form, the CDR3 reads TGCGCCAGCAGCCAAGATACCACCAGGGACTCCTACGAGCAGTACTTC. Translation: CASSQDTTRDSYEQYF.